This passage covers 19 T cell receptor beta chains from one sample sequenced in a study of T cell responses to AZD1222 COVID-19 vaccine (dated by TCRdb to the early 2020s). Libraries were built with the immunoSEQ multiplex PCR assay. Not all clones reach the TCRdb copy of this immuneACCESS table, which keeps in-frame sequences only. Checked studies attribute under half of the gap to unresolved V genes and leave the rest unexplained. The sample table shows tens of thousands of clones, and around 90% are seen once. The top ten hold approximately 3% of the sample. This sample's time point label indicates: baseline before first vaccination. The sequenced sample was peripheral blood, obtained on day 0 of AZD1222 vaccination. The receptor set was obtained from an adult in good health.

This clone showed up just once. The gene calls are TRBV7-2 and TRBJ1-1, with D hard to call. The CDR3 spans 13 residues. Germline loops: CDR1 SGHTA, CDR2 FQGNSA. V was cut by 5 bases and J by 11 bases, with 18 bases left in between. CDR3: CASSPRAKTLAFF. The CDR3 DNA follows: TGTGCCAGCAGCCCACGGGCTAAAACGTTGGCTTTCTTT.

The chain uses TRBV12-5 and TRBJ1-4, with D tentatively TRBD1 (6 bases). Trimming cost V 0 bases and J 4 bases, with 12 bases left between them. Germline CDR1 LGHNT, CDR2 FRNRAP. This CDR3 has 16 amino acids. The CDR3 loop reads CASGLVNGQINEKLFF. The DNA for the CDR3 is TGTGCTAGTGGTTTGGTAAATGGACAGATTAATGAAAAACTGTTTTTT.

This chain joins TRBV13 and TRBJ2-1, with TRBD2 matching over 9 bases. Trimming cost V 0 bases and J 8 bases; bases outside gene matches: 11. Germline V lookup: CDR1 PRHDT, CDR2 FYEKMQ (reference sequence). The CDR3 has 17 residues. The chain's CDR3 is CASSLGIGGGASYEQFF. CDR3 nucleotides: TGTGCCAGCAGCTTAGGAATTGGCGGGGGGGCCTCTTATGAGCAGTTCTTC.

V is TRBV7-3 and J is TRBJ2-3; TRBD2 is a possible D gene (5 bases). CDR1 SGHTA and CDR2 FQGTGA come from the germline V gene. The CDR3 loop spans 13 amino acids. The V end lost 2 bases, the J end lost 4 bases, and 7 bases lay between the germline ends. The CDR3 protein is CASSLGRADTQYF. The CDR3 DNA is TGTGCCAGCAGCTTAGGGAGAGCAGATACGCAGTATTTT.

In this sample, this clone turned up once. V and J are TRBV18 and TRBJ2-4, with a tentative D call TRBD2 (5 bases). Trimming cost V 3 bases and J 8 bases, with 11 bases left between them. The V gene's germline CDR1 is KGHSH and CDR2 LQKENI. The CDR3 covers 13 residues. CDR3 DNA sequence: TGTGCCAGCTCACCTTATCGGGAAGACATTCAGTACTTC. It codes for CASSPYREDIQYF.

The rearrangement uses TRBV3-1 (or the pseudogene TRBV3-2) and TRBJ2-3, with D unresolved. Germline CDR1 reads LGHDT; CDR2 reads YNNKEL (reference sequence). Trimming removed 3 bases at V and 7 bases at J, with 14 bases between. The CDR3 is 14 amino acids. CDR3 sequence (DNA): TGTGCCAGCAGCCACTCGGGCCCCGGCTATACGCAGTATTTT. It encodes CASSHSGPGYTQYF.

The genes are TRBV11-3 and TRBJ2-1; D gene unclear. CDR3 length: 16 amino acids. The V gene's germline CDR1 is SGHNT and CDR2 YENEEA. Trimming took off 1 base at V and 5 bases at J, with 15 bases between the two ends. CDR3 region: CASSLGLVVGNNEQFF. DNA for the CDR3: TGTGCCAGCAGCTTAGGTCTGGTAGTGGGTAACAATGAGCAGTTCTTC. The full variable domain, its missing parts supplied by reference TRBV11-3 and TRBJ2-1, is EAGVVQSPRYKIIEKKQPVAFWCNPISGHNTLYWYLQNLGQGPELLIRYENEEAVDDSQLPKDRFSAERLKGVDSTLKIQPAELGDSAVYLCASSLGLVVGNNEQFFGPGTRLTVL.

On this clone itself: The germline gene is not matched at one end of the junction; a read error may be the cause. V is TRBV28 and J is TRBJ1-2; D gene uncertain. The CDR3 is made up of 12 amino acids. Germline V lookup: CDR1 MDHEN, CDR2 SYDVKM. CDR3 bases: TGTGCCAGCAGTGAGGTCCCCCGTAGGTTGCACTTC. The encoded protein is CASSEVPRRLHF.

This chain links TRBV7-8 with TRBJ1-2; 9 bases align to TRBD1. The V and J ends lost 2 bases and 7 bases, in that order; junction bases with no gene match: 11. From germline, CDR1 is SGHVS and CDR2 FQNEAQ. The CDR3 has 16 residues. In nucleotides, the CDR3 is TGTGCCAGCAGCTTAAATCCGTCTGGACAGGGGCCTGGCTACACCTTC. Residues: CASSLNPSGQGPGYTF.

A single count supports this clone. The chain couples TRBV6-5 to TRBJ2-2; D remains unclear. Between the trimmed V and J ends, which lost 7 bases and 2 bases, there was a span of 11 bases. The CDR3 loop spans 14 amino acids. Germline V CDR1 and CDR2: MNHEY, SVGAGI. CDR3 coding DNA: TGTGCCAGCACTTTCCCCAGTAACACCGGGGAGCTGTTTTTT. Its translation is CASTFPSNTGELFF.

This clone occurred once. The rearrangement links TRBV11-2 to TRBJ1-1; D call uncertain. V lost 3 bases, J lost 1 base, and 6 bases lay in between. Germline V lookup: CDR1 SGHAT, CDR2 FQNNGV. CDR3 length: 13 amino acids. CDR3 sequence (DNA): TGTGCCAGCAGCTTGGGGAGGAACACTGAAGCTTTCTTT. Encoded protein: CASSLGRNTEAFF.

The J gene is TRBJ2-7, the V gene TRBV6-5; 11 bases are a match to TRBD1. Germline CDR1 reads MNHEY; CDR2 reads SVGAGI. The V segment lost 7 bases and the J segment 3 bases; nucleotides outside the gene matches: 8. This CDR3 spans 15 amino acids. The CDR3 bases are TGTGCCAGCACCCATAGGACAGGGGGCTACTACGAGCAGTACTTC. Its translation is CASTHRTGGYYEQYF.

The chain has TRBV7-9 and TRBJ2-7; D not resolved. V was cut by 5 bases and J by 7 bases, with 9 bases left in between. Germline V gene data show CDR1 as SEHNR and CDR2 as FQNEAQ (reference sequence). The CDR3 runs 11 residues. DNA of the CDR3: TGTGCCAGCAGCGAGCCCGAGGAGCAGTACTTC. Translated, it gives CASSEPEEQYF.

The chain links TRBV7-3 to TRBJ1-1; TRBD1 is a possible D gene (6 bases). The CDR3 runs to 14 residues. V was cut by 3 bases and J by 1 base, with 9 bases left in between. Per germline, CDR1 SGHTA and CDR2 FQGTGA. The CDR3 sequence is CASSLTTGNTEAFF. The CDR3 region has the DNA TGTGCCAGCAGCTTGACGACAGGGAACACTGAAGCTTTCTTT.

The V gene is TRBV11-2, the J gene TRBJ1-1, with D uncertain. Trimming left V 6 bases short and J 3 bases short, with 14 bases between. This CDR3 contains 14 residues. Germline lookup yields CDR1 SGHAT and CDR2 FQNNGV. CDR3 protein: CASRQETWDTEAFF. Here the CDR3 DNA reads TGTGCCAGCAGGCAGGAGACATGGGACACTGAAGCTTTCTTT.

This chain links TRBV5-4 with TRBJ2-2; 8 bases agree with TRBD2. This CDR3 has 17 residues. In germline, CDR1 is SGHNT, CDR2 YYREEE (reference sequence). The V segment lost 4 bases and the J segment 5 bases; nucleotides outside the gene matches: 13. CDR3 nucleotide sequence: TGTGCCAGCAGCCCGGGAGGGGCGGGAGATGGAACCGGGGAGCTGTTTTTT. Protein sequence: CASSPGGAGDGTGELFF.

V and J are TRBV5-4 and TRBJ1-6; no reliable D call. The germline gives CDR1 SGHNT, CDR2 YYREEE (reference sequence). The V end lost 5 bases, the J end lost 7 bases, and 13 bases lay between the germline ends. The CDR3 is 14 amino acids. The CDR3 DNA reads TGTGCCAGCAGTCTCGGACCGATCAATTCACCCCTCCACTTT. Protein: CASSLGPINSPLHF.

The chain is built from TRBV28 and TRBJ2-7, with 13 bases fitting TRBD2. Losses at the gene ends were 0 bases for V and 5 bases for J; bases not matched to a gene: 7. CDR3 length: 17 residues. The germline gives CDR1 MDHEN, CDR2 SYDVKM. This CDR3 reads CASSLWAGTSGTHEQYF. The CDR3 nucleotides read TGTGCCAGCAGTTTATGGGCCGGGACTAGCGGGACTCACGAGCAGTACTTC.

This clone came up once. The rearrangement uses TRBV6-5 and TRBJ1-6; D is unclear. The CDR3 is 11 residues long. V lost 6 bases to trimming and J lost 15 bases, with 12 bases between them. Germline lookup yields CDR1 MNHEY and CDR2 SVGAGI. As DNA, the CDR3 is TGTGCCAGCAGATCTAATTTCGGCCTCCACTTT. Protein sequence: CASRSNFGLHF.